This TCR beta chain was identified during a study of neoadjuvant nivolumab and ipilimumab in lung cancer. At the level of the study: Patients got nivolumab 3 mg/kg on days 1, 15 and 29; combination added ipilimumab 1 mg/kg day 1.

Sequencing used immunoSEQ multiplex PCR; TCRdb keeps in-frame clones, though not all of them. The top ten clones hold about 9% of a sample with around 24,000 clones, 82% of them seen once. Details on this clone: Its antigen is as yet unknown.

The germline CDR1 and CDR2 sequences are MNHEY and SVGAGI. J lost 5 bases, V lost 5 bases, and 4 bases had no gene match. This CDR3 is 14 amino acids long. Study results and caveats: Compared with tumor-adjacent uninvolved lung, resected tumors showed greater richness and clonality. Only two of four nivolumab-treated tumors gained richness and clonality by surgery. Higher pretherapy blood TCR richness went with higher resected-tumor richness.

This chain connects TRBV6-5 to TRBJ1-5; 9 nucleotides match TRBD1. The sample in question was tumor tissue, obtained after neoadjuvant nivolumab, alone or with ipilimumab, at or shortly before surgery. This receptor was taken from an adult with non-small cell lung cancer. The CDR3, as DNA: TGTGCCAGCAGTGAGGGACAGGGCTATCAGCCCCAGCATTTT. Protein: CASSEGQGYQPQHF.